The sequence of this T cell receptor (beta chain) was determined in a study of T cell responses to AZD1222 COVID-19 vaccine. On this clone itself: Antigen unknown.

Profiling relied on immunoSEQ multiplex PCR, and the TCRdb table lists in-frame clones only, not all of them. The sample lists around 25,000 clones, over 75% seen once, with roughly 30% in the top ten. General study points: Baseline seropositivity occurred in only 5 or 6 AZD1222 recipients. Mostly white British, mostly female donors; authors suggested clonal diversity may be underestimated.

This receptor was identified in an adult who received the AZD1222 COVID-19 vaccine. The sequencing used peripheral blood, collected 28 days after the second AZD1222 dose.

Here the CDR3 DNA reads TGTGCCAGCAGCCTCCAAACTAGCGGGAGGCCTTCCTACGAGCAGTACTTC. Translation: CASSLQTSGRPSYEQYF. The J gene is TRBJ2-7, the V gene TRBV4-2; TRBD2 aligns across 12 bases. Germline V lookup: CDR1 LGHNA, CDR2 YNFKEQ. The CDR3 has 17 residues. J lost 1 base, V lost 4 bases, and 8 bases had no gene match.